This T cell receptor (beta chain) stems from a study of blood T cells in healthy people across ages. V shed 4 bases, J shed 6 bases, and the junction held 9 bases outside the gene matches. The CDR3 extends over 14 amino acids. CDR1 is SGHRS, CDR2 YFSETQ, per germline. The count of this clonotype is one. Through a sample-barcoded 5' primer and a J-beta primer mix, a second PCR was run for about 7 to 12 cycles. A template-switch adaptor with 12 random nucleotides tagged each cDNA molecule. TCRdb passed the 5' RACE reads through MiXCR, listing each CDR3 protein once. Of approximately 800,000 distinct CDR3 sequences in the sample, 25% were seen once. These data also featured in a second study, about T cells of mothers and their children. According to that study: Donors comprised three healthy Caucasian mothers plus their six children. Mothers and children who were related shared slightly more overlap than unrelated pairs, but not significantly more.

Sequencing used blood. This chain joins TRBV5-1 and TRBJ1-1, with 7 bases matching TRBD1. The clonotype comes from a boy aged 10-17 years in good health. Here the CDR3 reads CASSIGQDAPEAFF. The CDR3, as DNA: TGCGCCAGCAGCATCGGACAGGATGCCCCTGAAGCTTTCTTT.